This T cell receptor beta chain was obtained from a study of T cell responses to AZD1222 COVID-19 vaccine. General study results and limits: Within unmutated variant regions lay the reported targets of nearly half of spike-specific TCRs. Regions 160-218 and 743-854 held dominance among vaccine-associated CD4 TCRs, which spanned spike. Females outnumbered males among donors, who were mostly white British; clonal diversity was possibly underestimated.

Points on this clone: Its antigen remains unknown.

The CDR3 loop spans 17 amino acids. The V end lost 6 bases, the J end lost 3 bases, and 21 bases lay between the germline ends. Germline CDR1 and CDR2: SGHTA and FQGNSA. TCRdb's copy holds only in-frame clones and misses some; the assay was immunoSEQ multiplex PCR. The repertoire holds 110,000 to 150,000 clones, with around 94% as singletons. The rearrangement links TRBV7-2 to TRBJ2-1; D is unresolved. This receptor was identified in an adult who had recovered from COVID-19. Specimen: peripheral blood, collected after recovery from COVID-19. The CDR3 spells CASSHRNKVLVYNEQFF. The CDR3 region has the DNA TGTGCCAGCAGTCATAGGAACAAGGTGTTGGTCTACAATGAGCAGTTCTTC.